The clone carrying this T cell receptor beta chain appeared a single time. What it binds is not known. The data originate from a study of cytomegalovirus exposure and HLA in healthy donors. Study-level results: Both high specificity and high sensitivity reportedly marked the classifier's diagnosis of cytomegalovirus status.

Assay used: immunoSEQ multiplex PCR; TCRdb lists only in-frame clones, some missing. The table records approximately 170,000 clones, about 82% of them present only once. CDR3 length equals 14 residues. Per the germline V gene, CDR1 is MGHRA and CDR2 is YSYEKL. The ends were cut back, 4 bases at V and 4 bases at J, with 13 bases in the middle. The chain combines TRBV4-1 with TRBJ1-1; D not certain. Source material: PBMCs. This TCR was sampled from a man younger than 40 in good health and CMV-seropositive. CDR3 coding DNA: TGCGCCAGCAGCCGGGCAGAGGGTAGCACTGAAGCTTTCTTT. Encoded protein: CASSRAEGSTEAFF.